This is a list of T cell receptor beta chains from one sample in a study of T cells in localized non-small cell lung cancer. Method: immunoSEQ multiplex PCR; TCRdb's copy keeps in-frame clones and lacks some. The sample holds roughly 30,000 clones, roughly four fifths seen once. Source: peripheral blood mononuclear cells, taken before any cancer treatment. Every receptor here comes from a man aged 35-75 years with stage III lung adenocarcinoma. The CDR3 runs from the conserved cysteine through the conserved F or W. D genes are given only for firm matches. A clone size is listed for some rows: how often the clone was seen (once, few, many), or a class if it is expanded.

D gene | J gene | clone size | CDR3 length | V gene | CDR3 protein | CDR3 DNA
- | TRBJ1-1 | - | 15 | TRBV29-1 | CSVEGAGGLNTEAFF | TGCAGCGTTGAAGGGGCGGGGGGTTTGAACACTGAAGCTTTCTTT
- | TRBJ2-7 | - | 14 | TRBV10-3 | CAISEPGVSYEQYF | TGTGCCATCAGTGAGCCGGGAGTAAGCTACGAGCAGTACTTC
- | TRBJ1-2 | - | 15 | TRBV2 | CASTGMNIANYGYTF | TGTGCCAGCACGGGAATGAACATAGCCAACTATGGCTACACCTTC
TRBD2 | TRBJ2-3 | - | 16 | TRBV5-1 | CASSNLAGGLSDTQYF | TGCGCCAGCAGTAACCTAGCGGGGGGGCTATCAGATACGCAGTATTTT
- | TRBJ1-2 | few | 12 | TRBV7-9 | CAGSNLNYGYTF | TGTGCCGGATCGAACCTTAACTATGGCTACACCTTC
- | TRBJ1-6 | - | 18 | TRBV28 | CASSLPPTHRSYNSPLHF | TGTGCCAGCAGTTTACCCCCGACACACCGCTCCTATAATTCACCCCTCCACTTT
TRBD1 | TRBJ2-5 | few | 15 | TRBV9 | CASSPTGGYQETQYF | TGTGCCAGCAGCCCGACAGGGGGCTACCAAGAGACCCAGTACTTC
- | TRBJ1-6 | - | 12 | TRBV7-2 | CASSFNNSPLHF | TGTGCCAGCAGTTTCAATAATTCACCCCTCCACTTT
TRBD1 | TRBJ1-3 | - | 14 | TRBV2 | CAIQDRASGNTIYF | TGTGCCATCCAGGACAGGGCTTCTGGAAACACCATATATTTT
TRBD1 | TRBJ1-2 | - | 14 | TRBV2 | CASRRTGTLYGYTF | TGTGCCAGCAGAAGGACAGGGACATTGTATGGCTACACCTTC
TRBD1 | TRBJ1-1 | - | 14 | TRBV28 | CASSPTGVNTEAFF | TGTGCCAGCAGTCCCACAGGGGTGAACACTGAAGCTTTCTTT
- | TRBJ1-2 | - | 13 | TRBV2 | CASSPGQMYGYTF | TGTGCCAGCAGTCCCGGACAGATGTATGGCTACACCTTC
TRBD1 | TRBJ1-2 | - | 14 | TRBV15 | CATSRRISTGQQLF | TGTGCCACCAGCAGAAGGATTAGTACGGGACAGCAACTTTTC
- | TRBJ2-6 | - | 15 | TRBV19 | CASSKWAPGANVLTF | TGTGCCAGTAGTAAATGGGCGCCTGGGGCCAACGTCCTGACTTTC
- | TRBJ1-2 | - | 17 | TRBV7-8 | CASSLLAGNQANYGYTF | TGTGCCAGCAGCTTACTGGCAGGGAACCAAGCTAACTATGGCTACACCTTC
- | TRBJ1-1 | - | 14 | TRBV27 | CASSSRARNTEAFF | TGTGCCAGCAGTTCGAGGGCAAGGAACACTGAAGCTTTCTTT
TRBD1 | TRBJ1-4 | - | 12 | TRBV10-3 | CAISGTGEKLFF | TGTGCCATCAGTGGGACAGGGGAAAAACTGTTTTTT
TRBD2 | TRBJ2-3 | - | 14 | TRBV28 | CASRAGDGTDTQYF | TGTGCCAGCAGGGCGGGGGATGGGACAGATACGCAGTATTTT
- | TRBJ1-3 | - | 14 | TRBV7-2 | CASRAQDSGNTIYF | TGTGCCAGCAGGGCACAGGACTCTGGAAACACCATATATTTT
- | TRBJ1-5 | - | 15 | TRBV7-2 | CASSSTYLSNQPQHF | TGTGCCAGCAGCTCGACGTATCTGAGCAATCAGCCCCAGCATTTT
- | TRBJ1-1 | - | 14 | TRBV19 | CASSIAGENTEAFF | TGTGCCAGTAGTATCGCAGGGGAAAACACTGAAGCTTTCTTT
- | TRBJ1-1 | few | 14 | TRBV11-1 | CASSFEQGNTEAFF | TGTGCCAGCAGCTTTGAACAGGGGAACACTGAAGCTTTCTTT
- | TRBJ2-5 | - | 10 | TRBV20-1 | CSARQETQYF | TGCAGTGCTAGACAAGAGACCCAGTACTTC
TRBD1 | TRBJ2-7 | once | 14 | TRBV18 | CASSPEDRGGEQYF | TGTGCCAGCTCACCAGAGGACAGGGGCGGGGAGCAGTACTTC
- | TRBJ1-5 | - | 12 | TRBV6-6 | CASNFRDQPQHF | TGTGCCAGCAACTTCCGCGATCAGCCCCAGCATTTT
- | TRBJ2-4 | - | 16 | TRBV5-6 | CASSQGPSPAKNIQYF | TGTGCCAGCAGCCAGGGACCTAGCCCAGCCAAAAACATTCAGTACTTC
- | TRBJ1-3 | - | 12 | TRBV10-3 | CASGGPGNTIYF | TGTGCCTCAGGAGGGCCCGGAAACACCATATATTTT
- | TRBJ1-2 | once | 13 | TRBV6-5 | CASSAGHRYGYTF | TGTGCCAGCAGTGCGGGACACCGCTATGGCTACACCTTC
- | TRBJ1-2 | - | 16 | TRBV7-9 | CASSLVPDKWHYGYTF | TGTGCCAGCAGCTTAGTGCCGGACAAATGGCACTATGGCTACACCTTC
- | TRBJ2-7 | - | 11 | TRBV5-1 | CASSLEYEQYF | TGCGCCAGCAGCTTGGAGTACGAGCAGTACTTC
- | TRBJ2-2 | - | 15 | TRBV4-1 | CASSQVFRNTGELFF | TGCGCCAGCAGCCAAGTATTTAGGAACACCGGGGAGCTGTTTTTT
TRBD2 | TRBJ2-1 | - | 14 | TRBV19 | CASSWLAGVDEQFF | TGTGCCAGTAGTTGGCTAGCGGGAGTGGATGAGCAGTTCTTC
TRBD1 | TRBJ2-2 | few | 15 | TRBV6-5 | CASSRGTGVTGELFF | TGTGCCAGCTCCAGGGGGACAGGGGTGACCGGGGAGCTGTTTTTT
- | TRBJ1-2 | - | 12 | TRBV2 | CASSEDGYGYTF | TGTGCCAGCAGTGAAGACGGTTATGGCTACACCTTC
TRBD1 | TRBJ1-5 | - | 19 | TRBV6-1 | CASSEVERTGAYSNQPQHF | TGTGCCAGCAGTGAAGTAGAGAGGACAGGGGCGTATAGCAATCAGCCCCAGCATTTT
- | TRBJ2-7 | - | 13 | TRBV5-4 | CASSLTGLDEQYF | TGTGCCAGCAGCTTGACAGGGTTAGACGAGCAGTACTTC
- | TRBJ2-3 | - | 14 | TRBV6-6 | CASRAGISTDTQYF | TGTGCCAGCCGGGCAGGCATTAGCACAGATACGCAGTATTTT
- | TRBJ2-3 | - | 13 | TRBV2 | CASSYTHTDTQYF | TGTGCCAGCAGTTACACCCACACAGATACGCAGTATTTT
- | TRBJ1-1 | - | 15 | TRBV5-4 | CASSLAGGRKVEAFF | TGTGCCAGCAGCTTGGCCGGGGGAAGAAAGGTGGAAGCTTTCTTT
TRBD1 | TRBJ2-7 | - | 16 | TRBV11-2 | CASSRQRTGGTYEQYF | TGTGCCAGCAGCCGTCAGAGGACAGGGGGAACCTACGAGCAGTACTTC
TRBD2 | TRBJ2-1 | - | 17 | TRBV7-9 | CASSLGGRLAGGNEQFF | TGTGCCAGCAGCTTGGGCGGTCGTCTAGCGGGAGGAAATGAGCAGTTCTTC
- | TRBJ1-4 | - | 16 | TRBV18 | CASSPDVSATNEKLFF | TGTGCCAGCTCACCAGACGTTTCTGCAACTAATGAAAAACTGTTTTTT
TRBD2 | TRBJ2-3 | - | 15 | TRBV19 | CASSPSGGREDTQYF | TGTGCCAGTTCTCCCTCGGGGGGGCGGGAAGATACGCAGTATTTT
TRBD1 | TRBJ1-1 | - | 17 | TRBV19 | CASSIRLGQGTNTEAFF | TGTGCCAGTAGTATAAGGTTGGGACAGGGGACGAACACTGAAGCTTTCTTT
- | TRBJ2-4 | - | 13 | TRBV4-1 | CASSEMAQSIQYF | TGCGCCAGCAGCGAAATGGCTCAGTCGATTCAGTACTTC
TRBD2 | TRBJ2-1 | - | 15 | TRBV7-7 | CASSSSGGLNNEQFF | TGTGCCAGCAGCAGTAGCGGGGGGCTCAACAATGAGCAGTTCTTC
- | TRBJ2-3 | - | 14 | TRBV6-4 | CASSRGAWTDTQYF | TGTGCCAGCAGTCGGGGGGCGTGGACAGATACGCAGTATTTT
TRBD1 | TRBJ1-2 | - | 13 | TRBV29-1 | CSVGDRGGYGYTF | TGCAGCGTTGGGGACAGGGGAGGTTATGGCTACACCTTC
- | TRBJ1-4 | - | 15 | TRBV5-1 | CASSGQGRGNEKLFF | TGCGCCAGCAGCGGCCAGGGTCGAGGTAATGAAAAACTGTTTTTT
- | TRBJ1-3 | - | 11 | TRBV7-6 | CASSSRDTIYF | TGTGCCAGCAGCTCCAGAGACACCATATATTTT
- | TRBJ1-2 | - | 12 | TRBV30 | CASEGRAYGYTF | TGTGCCTCGGAGGGGCGAGCCTATGGCTACACCTTC
TRBD2 | TRBJ2-3 | - | 19 | TRBV14 | CASSHLRGVADGGTDTQYF | TGTGCCAGCAGCCACCTTCGCGGGGTAGCGGACGGGGGGACAGATACGCAGTATTTT
- | TRBJ1-1 | - | 13 | TRBV6-5 | CASSLGVNTEAFF | TGTGCCAGCAGTTTGGGCGTGAACACTGAAGCTTTCTTT
- | TRBJ2-3 | - | 16 | TRBV27 | CASSLSLTPPGVTQYF | TGTGCCAGCAGTTTATCGTTGACCCCACCAGGAGTTACGCAGTATTTT
- | TRBJ2-7 | - | 12 | TRBV6-6 | CASSLVAIKQYF | TGTGCCAGCAGTCTCGTTGCTATCAAGCAGTACTTC